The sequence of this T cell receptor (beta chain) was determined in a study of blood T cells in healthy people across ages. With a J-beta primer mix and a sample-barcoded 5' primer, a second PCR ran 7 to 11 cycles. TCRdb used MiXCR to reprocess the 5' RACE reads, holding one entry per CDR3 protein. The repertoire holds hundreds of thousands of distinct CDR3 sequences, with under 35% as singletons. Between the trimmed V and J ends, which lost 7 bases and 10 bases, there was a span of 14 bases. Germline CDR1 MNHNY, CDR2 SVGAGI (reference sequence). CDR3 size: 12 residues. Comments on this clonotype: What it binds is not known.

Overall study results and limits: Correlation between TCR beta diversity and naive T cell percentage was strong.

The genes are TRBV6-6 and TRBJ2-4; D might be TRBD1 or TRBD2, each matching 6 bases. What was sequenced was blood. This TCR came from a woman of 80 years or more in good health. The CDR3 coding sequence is TGTGCCAGCACCAATCGGGGGACAATTCAGTACTTC. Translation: CASTNRGTIQYF.